Listed here are 6 T cell receptor beta chains from one sample, sequenced in a study of cytomegalovirus exposure and HLA in healthy donors. The PCR used 60 Vbeta and 13 Jbeta primers. Here immunoSEQ multiplex PCR was the method, and the copy in TCRdb shows in-frame clones only, minus some. The sample comprises 110,000 to 150,000 clones, 80% of which are singletons, and under 6% rests with the top ten. Sequencing was carried out using PBMCs. The receptors shown here come from a middle-aged man in good health and CMV-seronegative.

The chain links TRBV4-3 to TRBJ2-3; weak D call: TRBD1 (6 bases). V was cut by 2 bases and J by 6 bases, with 9 bases left in between. The CDR3 length is 13 residues. CDR1 LGHNA and CDR2 YSLEER come from the germline V gene. The CDR3 DNA sequence: TGCGCCAGCAGCCAAACGCAGGGGGATACGCAGTATTTT. The encoded protein is CASSQTQGDTQYF.

The rearrangement joins TRBV10-3 to TRBJ1-6, with 7 bases matching TRBD1. Unmatched junction bases numbered 7, after V lost 3 bases and J lost 8 bases. This CDR3 has 15 amino acids. Germline V lookup: CDR1 ENHRY, CDR2 SYGVKD. The CDR3 DNA sequence: TGTGCCATCAGTGATTTCGGACAGGCGGATTCACCCCTCCACTTT. Residues: CAISDFGQADSPLHF.

The chain employs TRBV10-3 and TRBJ2-7; 7 bases are shared with TRBD1. Trimming at V came to 6 bases and at J to 7 bases, leaving 15 bases not matched to a gene. This CDR3 spans 15 amino acids. From germline, CDR1 is ENHRY and CDR2 SYGVKD. CDR3 residues: CAIRGDRRALSEQYF. CDR3 DNA: TGTGCCATCAGAGGGGACAGAAGAGCCCTTTCTGAGCAGTACTTC.

As for this clone: The sample carries other DNA sequences with the same CDR3. J is TRBJ2-7 and V is TRBV2, with TRBD2 matching 8 bases. The J segment lost 0 bases and the V segment lost 3 bases, leaving 10 bases of the junction unmatched. The length of the CDR3 is 17 residues. The germline V gene has CDR1 SNHLY and CDR2 FYNNEI. The CDR3 sequence is CASSDGPSGLSSYEQYF. In DNA form, the CDR3 reads TGTGCCAGCAGTGATGGGCCTAGCGGGCTAAGCTCCTACGAGCAGTACTTC.

The J gene is TRBJ1-1, the V gene TRBV7-9; a possible D gene is TRBD1 (6 bases). The CDR3 runs 17 residues. Germline assignment: CDR1 SEHNR and CDR2 FQNEAQ (reference sequence). V was trimmed by 6 bases and J by 6 bases, leaving 26 bases between them. CDR3 sequence reads: CASSFTPLQGWVPEAFF. CDR3 bases: TGTGCCAGCAGTTTCACACCCCTACAGGGATGGGTGCCTGAAGCTTTCTTT.

V usage is TRBV5-1 and J usage is TRBJ2-1, with TRBD2 identical over 12 bases. With V trimmed by 0 bases and J by 5 bases, 9 bases remained unmatched. CDR3 length equals 18 residues. Germline values: CDR1 SGHRS, CDR2 YFSETQ. The DNA of the CDR3 is TGCGCCAGCAGCTTGGGACTAGCGGGAGTCCCTTATGACAATGAGCAGTTCTTC. As protein: CASSLGLAGVPYDNEQFF.